The 32 T cell receptor beta chains reported below all come from one sample, sequenced in a study of blood T cell repertoires in COVID-19. Using immunoSEQ multiplex PCR, the repertoire was profiled, and TCRdb retains in-frame clones only, with some absent. This sample has about 99,000 clones, with 84% found just once. The sequenced sample was peripheral blood. Receptors originate from a man between 65 and 85 years old with active or convalescent COVID-19.

J is TRBJ2-7 and V is TRBV7-8, with 7 nucleotides matching TRBD1. The germline V gene encodes CDR1 SGHVS and CDR2 FQNEAQ. The junction had 7 bases not matched to a gene; V was cut back by 5 bases and J by 3 bases. The CDR3 spans 14 residues. CDR3 in DNA: TGTGCCAGCAGCGAACAGGGGATGGGCTACGAGCAGTACTTC. Its protein is CASSEQGMGYEQYF. Supplemented by reference TRBV7-8 and TRBJ2-7, the full variable domain reads GAGVSQSPRYKVAKRGQDVALRCDPISGHVSLFWYQQALGQGPEFLTYFQNEAQLDKSGLPSDRFFAERPEGSVSTLKIQRTQQEDSAVYLCASSEQGMGYEQYFGPGTRLTVT.

This chain joins TRBV4-2 and TRBJ2-1, with 11 bases identical to TRBD2. Germline loops: CDR1 LGHNA, CDR2 YNFKEQ. Trimming at V came to 2 bases and at J to 8 bases, leaving 5 bases not matched to a gene. The CDR3 totals 15 residues. The CDR3 protein is CASSQLNSGGDEQFF. The CDR3 DNA sequence: TGTGCCAGCAGCCAACTTAATAGCGGGGGGGATGAGCAGTTCTTC.

V and J are TRBV6-5 and TRBJ2-7, with 7 bases fitting TRBD1. Trimming removed 6 bases from V and 4 bases from J; junction bases left unmatched: 12. The CDR3 is 15 amino acids. CDR1 is MNHEY and CDR2 is SVGAGI in the germline V gene. CDR3 protein: CASSRGGQLLYEQYF. The DNA for the CDR3 is TGTGCCAGCAGCCGAGGGGGACAGCTACTATACGAGCAGTACTTC.

J is TRBJ1-1 and V is TRBV30; 7 bases are shared with TRBD1. V trimming: 5 bases; J trimming: 3 bases; junction bases outside the gene matches: 9. CDR3 length: 14 amino acids. In germline, CDR1 is GTSNPN, CDR2 SVGIG (reference sequence). This CDR3 reads CAWVDRDGDTEAFF. The CDR3 DNA follows: TGTGCCTGGGTCGACAGGGATGGGGACACTGAAGCTTTCTTT.

The rearrangement links TRBV6-1 to TRBJ1-5; no firm D call. The CDR3 length is 16 residues. V was trimmed by 3 bases and J by 1 base, leaving 13 bases between them. Germline CDR1 reads MNHNS; CDR2 reads SASEGT. The DNA for the CDR3 is TGTGCCAGCAGTGAGGCCCCCTCCAGGAGCAATCAGCCCCAGCATTTT. Protein: CASSEAPSRSNQPQHF.

At least ten counts were recorded for this clone. The J gene is TRBJ2-7, the V gene TRBV7-8; 10 positions match TRBD1. V lost 3 bases and J lost 4; bases outside the gene matches: 9. The CDR3 covers 16 residues. CDR1 is SGHVS and CDR2 is FQNEAQ in the germline V gene. CDR3 sequence: CASSFRTGTGEYEQYF. The CDR3 DNA sequence: TGTGCCAGCAGCTTCCGAACCGGGACAGGGGAGTACGAGCAGTACTTC.

The chain is built from TRBV4-2 and TRBJ2-5; D may be TRBD1 (5 bases). There are 16 residues in the CDR3. The ends were cut back, 0 bases at V and 5 bases at J, with 16 bases in the middle. Germline values: CDR1 LGHNA, CDR2 YNFKEQ. The CDR3 reads CASSQDGARPEETQYF. The CDR3 nucleotides are TGTGCCAGCAGCCAAGATGGGGCGCGGCCCGAGGAGACCCAGTACTTC.

This sequence joins TRBV4-1 and TRBJ2-5; D is uncertain. This CDR3 region has 15 residues. V lost 0 bases, J lost 1 base, and 9 bases lay in between. Per germline, CDR1 MGHRA and CDR2 YSYEKL. CDR3 sequence reads: CASSQELDGQETQYF. The CDR3 region has the DNA TGCGCCAGCAGCCAAGAGCTAGACGGCCAAGAGACCCAGTACTTC.

The gene calls are TRBV4-2 and TRBJ1-6; 8 positions match TRBD1. The V gene's germline CDR1 is LGHNA and CDR2 YNFKEQ. This CDR3 comprises 18 residues. The V and J ends lost 0 bases and 0 bases, in that order; junction bases with no gene match: 4. This CDR3 is CASSQDTGGISYNSPLHF. The CDR3, as DNA: TGTGCCAGCAGCCAAGACACAGGGGGAATCTCCTATAATTCACCCCTCCACTTT.

The chain combines TRBV4-2 with TRBJ1-4; 10 bases align to TRBD1. Germline-derived CDR1 and CDR2 are LGHNA and YNFKEQ. The ends lost 5 bases at V and 8 bases at J; junction bases unmatched: 11. This CDR3 spans 16 amino acids. CDR3 protein: CASSGTGATVDEKLFF. Here the CDR3 DNA reads TGTGCCAGCAGCGGGACAGGGGCCACAGTGGACGAAAAACTGTTTTTT.

The chain recombines TRBV27 with TRBJ1-2, with TRBD1 as a possible D gene (6 bases). From germline, CDR1 is MNHEY and CDR2 SMNVEV (reference sequence). Deletions cut 4 bases from V and 0 bases from J, with 15 bases between. The CDR3 has 16 amino acids. This CDR3 reads CASSYTGHPANYGYTF. Written as DNA, the CDR3 is TGTGCCAGCAGTTACACGGGACACCCTGCTAACTATGGCTACACCTTC.

The chain couples TRBV28 to TRBJ2-3; TRBD2 matches 9 bases. The J segment lost 4 bases and the V segment lost 4 bases, leaving 15 bases of the junction unmatched. The CDR3 extends over 18 amino acids. Germline V gene sequence: CDR1 MDHEN, CDR2 SYDVKM. CDR3 in amino acids: CASSSTPVGRGGPDTQYF. CDR3 DNA: TGTGCCAGCAGTTCAACCCCGGTAGGGCGGGGGGGCCCAGATACGCAGTATTTT.

The chain has TRBV28 and TRBJ2-7; 7 bases line up with TRBD1. V dropped 5 bases and J dropped 4; count of bases not matched to a gene: 14. This CDR3 comprises 16 residues. Germline CDR1 and CDR2: MDHEN and SYDVKM. The CDR3 nucleotides are TGTGCCAGCAGTCCCGGTTCGACAGGGTCACCATACGAGCAGTACTTC. Protein: CASSPGSTGSPYEQYF.

The genes are TRBV5-4 and TRBJ1-2; TRBD1 matches 7 bases. Trimming at V came to 0 bases and at J to 4 bases, leaving 0 bases not matched to a gene. Germline lookup yields CDR1 SGHNT and CDR2 YYREEE (reference sequence). The CDR3 is made up of 13 amino acids. The CDR3 here is CASSLGDSYGYTF. The DNA of the CDR3 is TGTGCCAGCAGCTTGGGGGACAGCTATGGCTACACCTTC.

This chain links TRBV28 with TRBJ1-1; 9 nucleotides match TRBD1. Germline CDR1 is MDHEN and CDR2 is SYDVKM. Germline trimming cut 4 bases from V and 10 bases from J; bases unmatched to any gene: 10. The CDR3 length is 14 residues. The CDR3: CASSSTPGQGVAFF. The CDR3, as DNA: TGTGCCAGCAGTTCCACCCCGGGACAGGGAGTAGCTTTCTTT.

The chain employs TRBV2 and TRBJ2-1, with D unresolved. The V and J ends lost 4 bases and 4 bases respectively, with 8 bases between them. Germline V gene lookup returns CDR1 SNHLY and CDR2 FYNNEI. The CDR3 consists of 13 residues. The CDR3 DNA sequence: TGTGCCAGCAGTGGTGGGCTTTACAATGAGCAGTTCTTC. Encoded protein: CASSGGLYNEQFF.

V usage is TRBV6-2 or TRBV6-3 and J usage is TRBJ1-4, with 7 bases lining up with TRBD1. CDR1 is MNHEY, CDR2 SVGEGT, per germline. The CDR3 contains 15 residues. With 6 bases clipped from V and 12 bases from J, the junction kept 16 bases outside the gene matches. The CDR3 DNA reads TGTGCCAGCAGCTCTGGGAACAGGGGCCCCCGTGAACTGTTTTTT. Its protein is CASSSGNRGPRELFF.

The gene calls are TRBV6-5 and TRBJ1-1; 8 positions match TRBD1. V was clipped by 6 bases and J by 2 bases; unmatched bases: 8. This CDR3 is built from 15 residues. Germline CDR1 reads MNHEY; CDR2 reads SVGAGI. CDR3 DNA sequence: TGTGCCAGCAGGCCGGGACAGGATTCTAACACTGAAGCTTTCTTT. Translated: CASRPGQDSNTEAFF.

This clone was picked up a small number of times. This sequence joins TRBV29-1 and TRBJ1-5, with 7 positions matching TRBD1. Germline V gene lookup returns CDR1 SQVTM and CDR2 ANQGSEA. V shed 4 bases and J 6 bases; nucleotides not matched to a gene: 9. The CDR3 is 14 amino acids. The DNA of the CDR3 is TGCAGCGTTGCGACAGGGTGGGGGCGTCAGCCCCAGCATTTT. The encoded protein is CSVATGWGRQPQHF.

The rearrangement joins TRBV5-1 to TRBJ1-2; TRBD1 matches at 7 bases. The V and J ends lost 0 bases and 4 bases, in that order; junction bases with no gene match: 6. Germline-derived CDR1 and CDR2 are SGHRS and YFSETQ. There are 15 residues in the CDR3. DNA for the CDR3: TGCGCCAGCAGCTTGGGTCTAGGGGGCGGCTATGGCTACACCTTC. This translates into CASSLGLGGGYGYTF.

This clone was found a few times. The chain carries TRBV5-6 and TRBJ2-3; 8 bases agree with TRBD2. The CDR3 runs to 18 residues. V shed 1 base and J 0 bases; nucleotides not matched to a gene: 10. CDR1 is SGHDT, CDR2 YYEEEE, per germline. The CDR3 nucleotides are TGTGCCAGCAGCTTGACTAGCGGAGACAACCCTAGCACAGATACGCAGTATTTT. Its translation: CASSLTSGDNPSTDTQYF. The full variable domain, completed using reference TRBV5-6 and TRBJ2-3, is DAGVTQSPTHLIKTRGQQVTLRCSPKSGHDTVSWYQQALGQGPQFIFQYYEEEERQRGNFPDRFSGHQFPNYSSELNVNALLLGDSALYLCASSLTSGDNPSTDTQYFGPGTRLTVL.

This rearrangement joins TRBV19 to TRBJ1-2, with 8 bases lining up with TRBD1. V dropped 6 bases and J dropped 4; count of bases not matched to a gene: 7. CDR3 length: 14 residues. Germline CDR1 is LNHDA and CDR2 is SQIVND (reference sequence). The DNA for the CDR3 is TGTGCCAGTAGACCGACAGGGGCCTTCTATGGCTACACCTTC. Translation: CASRPTGAFYGYTF.

The chain carries TRBV6-5 and TRBJ1-4; perhaps TRBD1 as D (5 bases). Germline CDR1 MNHEY, CDR2 SVGAGI. Trimming pared 10 bases from V and 5 bases from J, leaving 14 bases between. This CDR3 is built from 13 residues. CDR3 DNA: TGTGCCACTTCGAACAGGCGGAATGAAAAACTGTTTTTT. This translates into CATSNRRNEKLFF.

This clone occurred a few times. The rearrangement links TRBV24-1 to TRBJ2-1; a possible D gene is TRBD2 (7 bases). Germline V gene lookup returns CDR1 KGHDR and CDR2 SFDVKD. The CDR3 consists of 14 residues. Trimming pared 3 bases from V and 10 bases from J, leaving 15 bases between. CDR3 sequence: CATSDTGRVFEQFF. For the CDR3, the DNA is TGTGCCACCAGTGATACAGGGAGGGTGTTCGAGCAGTTCTTC.

This chain connects TRBV5-1 to TRBJ1-2; TRBD1 aligns across 8 bases. The germline V gene has CDR1 SGHRS and CDR2 YFSETQ. The junction had 6 bases not matched to a gene; V was cut back by 1 base and J by 7 bases. The CDR3 contains 14 residues. In DNA, the CDR3 is TGCGCCAGCAGCTTGCCAGGGGGCGAGGCTGGCTACACCTTC. This codes for CASSLPGGEAGYTF.

DNA of the CDR3: TGTGCCAGTAGTATTTCCCACGGGAACGGTTCACCCCTCCACTTT. Protein product: CASSISHGNGSPLHF. The chain combines TRBV19 with TRBJ1-6; no clear D. Germline V gene sequence: CDR1 LNHDA, CDR2 SQIVND (reference sequence). This CDR3 comprises 15 residues. Trimming shortened V by 3 bases and J by 9 bases, and 15 bases separated the two germline ends.

V gene TRBV5-4 combines with J gene TRBJ2-3, with 15 positions matching TRBD2. The J segment lost 0 bases and the V segment lost 3 bases, leaving 5 bases of the junction unmatched. This CDR3 region has 18 residues. Germline-derived CDR1 and CDR2 are SGHNT and YYREEE (reference sequence). The CDR3 sequence is CASSSGLAGGSSTDTQYF. The CDR3 coding sequence is TGTGCCAGCAGCTCCGGACTAGCGGGGGGGAGTAGCACAGATACGCAGTATTTT.

The J gene is TRBJ2-3, the V gene TRBV10-1; 14 nucleotides line up with TRBD2. Germline values: CDR1 WNHNN, CDR2 SYGVQD (reference sequence). CDR3 length: 18 residues. The J segment lost 5 bases and the V segment lost 2 bases, leaving 9 bases of the junction unmatched. The CDR3 is CASSEPGTSGGRGDTQYF. The CDR3 DNA sequence: TGCGCCAGCAGTGAGCCTGGGACTAGCGGGGGCCGGGGAGATACGCAGTATTTT.

The chain couples TRBV3-1 (or the pseudogene TRBV3-2) to TRBJ1-4; 7 bases line up with TRBD1. CDR1 is LGHDT, CDR2 YNNKEL, per germline (reference sequence). There are 15 residues in the CDR3. J was trimmed by 2 bases and V by 4 bases; bases with no gene match: 4. The CDR3 loop is CASSLRGATNEKLFF. In DNA form, the CDR3 reads TGTGCCAGCAGCCTCAGGGGGGCTACTAATGAAAAACTGTTTTTT.

The chain uses TRBV5-1 and TRBJ2-5; D not certain. Germline V gene sequence: CDR1 SGHRS, CDR2 YFSETQ. V lost 2 bases, J lost 3 bases, and 2 bases lay in between. The CDR3 runs to 11 residues. The CDR3 DNA sequence: TGCGCCAGCAGCTTTAAAGAGACCCAGTACTTC. Translated, it gives CASSFKETQYF. The variable domain in full, with the rest retrieved from reference TRBV5-1 and TRBJ2-5, is KAGVTQTPRYLIKTRGQQVTLSCSPISGHRSVSWYQQTPGQGLQFLFEYFSETQRNKGNFPGRFSGRQFSNSRSEMNVSTLELGDSALYLCASSFKETQYFGPGTRLLVL.

Comment on this clone: Other DNA sequences in the same sample also yield this CDR3. The chain uses TRBV7-2 and TRBJ2-5; 8 nucleotides match TRBD2. This CDR3 is 15 amino acids long. V gave up 1 base and J gave up 1 base; unmatched junction bases: 2. Looked up from germline, CDR1 is SGHTA and CDR2 is FQGNSA. The CDR3, as DNA: TGTGCCAGCAGCTTAGACGGGGGGGGCCAAGAGACCCAGTACTTC. Protein: CASSLDGGGQETQYF.

This chain joins TRBV25-1 and TRBJ1-6; 7 bases are shared with TRBD1. Trimming at V came to 4 bases and at J to 13 bases, leaving 7 bases not matched to a gene. Germline values: CDR1 MGHDK, CDR2 SYGVNS. The CDR3 runs 13 residues. CDR3 nucleotide sequence: TGTGCCAGCAGTGTGGGACAGTCAGCGCCCCTCCACTTT. Amino acids: CASSVGQSAPLHF.